The entry below gives a single T cell receptor beta chain sequence along with its context. The CDR3 is 11 residues long. CDR1 and CDR2 (germline): SGHAT, FQNNGV. V lost 3 bases and J 4 bases, leaving 2 bases between the germline ends. Participant ages covered 18 to 89 years across around 22 US areas. The protocol was immunoSEQ multiplex PCR, while the TCRdb copy is restricted to in-frame clones and leaves out a portion. The sample has 150,000 to 200,000 clones, roughly nine tenths seen once. The data stem from a study of blood T cell repertoires in COVID-19. Study overall: PBMCs, B-cell-depleted T cells, or T cells were the source of the cDNA or gDNA that made up the material.

The sample comprised PBMCs or T cells enriched from blood (not recorded which). This sequence joins TRBV11-2 and TRBJ2-3; D not certain. The TCR comes from a woman aged 40 to 49 with acute COVID-19. The CDR3 loop is CASSFADTQYF. The CDR3 nucleotides read TGTGCCAGCAGCTTCGCAGATACGCAGTATTTT. Full variable domain (rest looked up from reference TRBV11-2 and TRBJ2-3): EAGVAQSPRYKIIEKRQSVAFWCNPISGHATLYWYQQILGQGPKLLIQFQNNGVVDDSQLPKDRFSAERLKGVDSTLKIQPAKLEDSAVYLCASSFADTQYFGPGTRLTVL.